The clone carrying this T cell receptor beta chain was seen more than once but under ten times. These data are taken from a study of blood T cells in healthy people across ages. V was clipped by 5 bases and J by 2 bases, with 12 bases between them. The CDR3 contains 14 residues. Primers used in a second PCR of roughly 6 to 11 cycles were a sample-barcoded 5' primer and a J-beta primer mix. TCRdb recomputed calls from the 5' RACE reads with MiXCR, one row per CDR3 protein. The sample has 1.4 million to 1.5 million distinct CDR3 sequences; around 42% are singletons. The chain links TRBV12-3 or TRBV12-4 to TRBJ1-1, with D tentatively TRBD1 (5 bases). The sequencing input was blood. The receptor was derived from a woman aged 18-29 years in good health. The DNA for the CDR3 is TGTGCCAGCAGTCCCGACAGATTCAACACTGAAGCTTTCTTT. It translates to CASSPDRFNTEAFF.